This T cell receptor beta chain derives from a study of blood T cell repertoires in COVID-19 (dated by TCRdb to 2020 to 2021). About the study as a whole: Samples covering the acute and convalescent phases of COVID-19 were provided by collaborators in the United States, Italy and Spain. The material from the prospective study consisted of cDNA or gDNA derived from T cells, B-cell-depleted T cells, or PBMCs. Deeply sampled blood TCRbeta repertoires from subjects exposed to, actively infected with, or recovered from COVID-19 were included in the dataset. The repertoires were released in a freely available public database intended as a resource for research on the immune response to SARS-CoV-2. Samples came from the ongoing ImmuneRACE study (first 160 participants) plus 1,254 subjects from 6 global collaborators. The sample metadata nearly always contained a de-identified subject ID, COVID-19 status, age in years and sex. Where HLA class I and class II types were available, the types were taken from metadata supplied by the sample provider, not from assay-based typing.

General findings and caveats noted by the study authors: How much clinical and demographic metadata was included differed by source and by participant, and the metadata was provided uncurated.

The immunoSEQ Assay, a bias-controlled multiplex PCR, was used to amplify TCRbeta CDR3 regions from genomic DNA. The paper's data handling went like this. The number of nucleated cells in each sample was estimated from the amplification of reference gene primers within the assay. Sequence reads were collapsed and filtered to measure the absolute abundance of every unique TCRbeta CDR3 rearrangement. For each sample, productive Simpson clonality was calculated as the square root of Simpson's diversity index over productive rearrangements. TCRdb obtained this table from immuneACCESS and retained in-frame rearrangements with V and J assigned. These tables miss some clones; where compared with another copy, unresolved V genes account for less than half of the shortfall, and the remainder is unexplained. Clone size and the V and J calls come from that table; the DNA yielded D and trimming. This sample lists fewer than 400,000 clones; 80% to 90% were detected once. Of the sample, 2.2% falls within the top ten clones.

The germline V gene encodes CDR1 SGHRS and CDR2 YFSETQ. The V end gives up 4 bases and the J end 0 bases, leaving 3 bases in the junction not matched to a gene. The CDR3 runs 15 amino acids, cysteine and phenylalanine included. Only the CDR3 DNA stays, 45 bases, in frame from base 1. Comments on this clone: Its antigen is unknown. No per-base quality is available; no much larger clone lies one base away.

Enrolling through a virtual design, the prospective study's participants ranged in age from about 18 to 89 years and lived across roughly 23 United States geographic areas. Cohort assignment in the prospective study relied on participant-reported clinical history from a screening survey and a study questionnaire. ImmuneRACE Cohort 3 recovered participants were defined by two consecutive negative NP/OP PCR tests, healthcare professional clearance, or symptom resolution. Each participant in the prospective study had whole blood, serum and a nasopharyngeal or oropharyngeal swab collected by mobile phlebotomists. Over a roughly 2-month period, participants in the prospective study had the option of providing additional blood draws and questionnaires. Prospective study blood samples were shipped either frozen or at room temperature before DNA extraction.

This clonotype was sampled from a man aged 25 to 40 who had recovered from COVID-19. Here the chain combines TRBV5-1 and TRBJ2-3; 9 nucleotides in the junction match TRBD1. The sequenced material came from PBMCs or T cells enriched from blood (not recorded which). The DNA sequence follows: TGCGCCAGCAGCCCGGGACAGGGTAGCACAGATACGCAGTATTTT. It is translated as CASSPGQGSTDTQYF. With the portions outside the CDR3 filled from the reference TRBV5-1 and TRBJ2-3 genes, the complete variable region becomes KAGVTQTPRYLIKTRGQQVTLSCSPISGHRSVSWYQQTPGQGLQFLFEYFSETQRNKGNFPGRFSGRQFSNSRSEMNVSTLELGDSALYLCASSPGQGSTDTQYFGPGTRLTVL.